This TCR beta chain stems from a study of regulatory T cells in long-lasting Graves disease. iRepertoire HTBI primers and Arm-PCR of CDR3 regions built TCR beta libraries. TCRdb passed the multiplex PCR reads through MiXCR, listing each CDR3 protein once. The sample shows roughly 400,000 distinct CDR3 sequences, 20% of them seen only once. Notes on the study in general: TCR diversity was lower in persistent than newly diagnosed Graves' disease.

Trimming removed 10 bases from V and 4 bases from J, with 19 bases in between. There are 14 residues in the CDR3. Described time point: persistent/refractory GD, antithyroid drugs over 5 years with positive TRAb. PBMC-derived RNA was used for the TCR library. This clonotype was recorded many times. Its antigen is currently unknown. This TCR was recovered from a female donor with Graves disease. The chain recombines TRBV12-3 or TRBV12-4 with TRBJ1-2; tentative D call: TRBD1 (6 bases). The sequences come from peripheral blood mononuclear cells (PBMCs), collected when the disease was refractory, from a patient treated with antithyroid drugs. The DNA of the CDR3 is TGTGCCACAGGGGCGGCAGGACAAGCCTATGGCTACACCTTC. This gives the protein CATGAAGQAYGYTF.